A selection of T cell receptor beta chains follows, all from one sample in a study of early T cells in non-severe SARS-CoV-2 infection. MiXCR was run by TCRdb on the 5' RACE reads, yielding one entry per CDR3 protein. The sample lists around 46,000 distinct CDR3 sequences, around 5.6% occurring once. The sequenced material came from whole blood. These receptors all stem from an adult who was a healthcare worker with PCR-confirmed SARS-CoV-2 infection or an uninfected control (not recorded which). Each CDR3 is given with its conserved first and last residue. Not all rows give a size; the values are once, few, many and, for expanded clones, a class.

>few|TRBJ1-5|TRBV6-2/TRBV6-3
CASSASGVGNQPQHF
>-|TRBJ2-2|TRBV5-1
CASSWGAGRGYDTGELFF
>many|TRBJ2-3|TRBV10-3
CAAATSGSRADTQYF
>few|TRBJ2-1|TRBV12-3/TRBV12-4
CASSPSGSSYNEQFF
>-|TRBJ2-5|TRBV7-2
CASVGTPQETQYF
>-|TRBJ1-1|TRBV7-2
CASSQPGQVTEAFF
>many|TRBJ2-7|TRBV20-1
CSGLQGKNEQYF
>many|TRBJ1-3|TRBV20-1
CSARAPAPGSGNTIYF
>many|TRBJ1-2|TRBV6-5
CASVAPNYGYTF
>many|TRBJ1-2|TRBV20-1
CSGTTTGGSGYTF
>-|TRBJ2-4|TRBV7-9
CASTPPKGFSIQYF
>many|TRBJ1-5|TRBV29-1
CSAGQEAGQPQHF
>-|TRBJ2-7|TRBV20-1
CSARGGASSGTGLYEQYF
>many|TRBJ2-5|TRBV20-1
CSARGGGPQETQYF
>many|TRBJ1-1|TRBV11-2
CASSLSPGVTEAFF
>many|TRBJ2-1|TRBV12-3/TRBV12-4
CASSLDRAVYNEQFF
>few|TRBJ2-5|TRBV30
CAWGKGRETQYF
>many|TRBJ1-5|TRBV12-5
CASGFSGQPQHF
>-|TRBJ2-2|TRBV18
CASSPTTSGNTGELFF
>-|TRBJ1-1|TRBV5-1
CASSLEVEGTEAFF
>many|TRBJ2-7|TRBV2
CASRQGPGNHEQYF
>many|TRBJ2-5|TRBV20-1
CSARDQPSGGLYQETQYF
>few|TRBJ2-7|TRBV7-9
CASSPGLSPGQYF
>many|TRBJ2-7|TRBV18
CASSTTSGTGFYEQYF
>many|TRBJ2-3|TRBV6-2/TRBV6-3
CASSRWDTQYF
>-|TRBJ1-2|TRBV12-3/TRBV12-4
CASSFGGLLYGYTF
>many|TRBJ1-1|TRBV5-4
CAFIAGQGRTEAFF
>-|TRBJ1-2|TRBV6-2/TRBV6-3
CASRRQGANYGYTF
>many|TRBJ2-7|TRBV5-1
CASSRAGGPYEQYF
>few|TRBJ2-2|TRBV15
CATSRGRGTGNTGELFF
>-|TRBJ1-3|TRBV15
CATSRSHGDSGNTIYF
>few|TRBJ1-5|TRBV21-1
CASSKKGDQPQHF
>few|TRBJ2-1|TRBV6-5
CASRSGKPYEQFF
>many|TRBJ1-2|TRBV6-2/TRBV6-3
CASSYGDRAYGYTF
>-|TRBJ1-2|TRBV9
CASSLDNEYGYTF
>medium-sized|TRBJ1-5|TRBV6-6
CASSYGTYQPQHF
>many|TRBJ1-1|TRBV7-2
CASSVGTGGLTEAFF
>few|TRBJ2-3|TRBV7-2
CASSPGLAGPSTDTQYF